The T cell receptor beta chain under discussion was sequenced for a study of blood T cell repertoires in COVID-19. Assay: immunoSEQ multiplex PCR; the TCRdb copy retains only in-frame clones and omits some. The data show approximately 360,000 clones, more than 75% seen once. Everyone who took part was about 18 to 89 years old, and they came from some 23 US areas. V lost 2 bases, J lost 7 bases, and 12 bases lay in between. Looked up from germline, CDR1 is SGHVS and CDR2 is FQNEAQ. The CDR3 is 14 residues long. The origin of this receptor is a man between 40 and 49 years old in a cohort exposed to, infected with or recovered from COVID-19 (not recorded which). The chain combines TRBV7-8 with TRBJ2-1; D may be TRBD1 (6 bases). The source material was PBMCs or T cells enriched from blood (not recorded which). The CDR3 is CASSLPPRGNEQFF. In nucleotides, the CDR3 is TGTGCCAGCAGCTTACCGCCTAGGGGGAATGAGCAGTTCTTC.